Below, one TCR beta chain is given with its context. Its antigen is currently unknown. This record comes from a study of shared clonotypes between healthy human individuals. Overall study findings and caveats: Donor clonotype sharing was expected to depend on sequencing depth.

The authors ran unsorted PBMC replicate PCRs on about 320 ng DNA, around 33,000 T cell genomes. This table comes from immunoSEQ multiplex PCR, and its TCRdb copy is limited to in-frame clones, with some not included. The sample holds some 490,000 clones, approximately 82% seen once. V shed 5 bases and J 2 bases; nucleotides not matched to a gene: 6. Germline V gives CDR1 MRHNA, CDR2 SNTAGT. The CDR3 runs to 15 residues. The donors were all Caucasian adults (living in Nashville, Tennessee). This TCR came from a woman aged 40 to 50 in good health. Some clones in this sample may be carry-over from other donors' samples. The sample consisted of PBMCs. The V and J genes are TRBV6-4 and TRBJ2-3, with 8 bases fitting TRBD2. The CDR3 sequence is CASSYGREATDTQYF. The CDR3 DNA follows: TGTGCCAGCAGTTATGGGCGGGAGGCCACAGATACGCAGTATTTT.